This is a list of T cell receptor beta chains from one sample in a study of response to subunit inactivated influenza vaccine. From the RT-PCR reads, TCRdb called clonotypes with MiXCR, one entry per CDR3 protein. The table shows hundreds of thousands of distinct CDR3 sequences, with roughly 23% occurring only once. Specimen: CD4+ T cells sorted from PBMCs, collected around 5 days after vaccination. The receptors were gathered from a man aged 50-59 years who received an inactivated influenza vaccine. Both conserved end residues are part of each CDR3. Each record gives: J gene, D gene, clone size, V gene, CDR3 protein, CDR3 DNA. D genes are given only for firm matches. The size field is filled for only some rows; it gives once, few, many or a size class.

TRBJ2-3,NA,NA,TRBV7-3,CASSLTGEGDTQYF,TGTGCCAGCAGCTTAACTGGGGAAGGGGATACGCAGTATTTT
TRBJ1-1,NA,NA,TRBV20-1,CSARSTLNTEAFF,TGCAGTGCTAGATCGACGTTGAACACTGAAGCTTTCTTT
TRBJ2-5,NA,NA,TRBV7-2,CASSLGSPIQETQYF,TGTGCCAGCAGCTTAGGCTCACCTATCCAAGAGACCCAGTACTTC
TRBJ1-4,NA,NA,TRBV6-2/TRBV6-3,CASSYGGVGEKLFF,TGTGCCAGCAGTTACGGTGGGGTTGGCGAAAAACTGTTTTTT
TRBJ2-3,TRBD2,NA,TRBV4-3,CASSQDYEGGPSDTQYF,TGCGCCAGCAGCCAAGATTACGAGGGAGGGCCCTCAGATACGCAGTATTTT
TRBJ1-2,NA,few,TRBV5-5,CASSEISGGYGYTF,TGTGCCAGCAGCGAGATTTCGGGTGGCTATGGCTACACCTTC
TRBJ1-6,NA,once,TRBV10-2,CASSEQGVGNSPLHF,TGCGCCAGCAGTGAGCAGGGAGTGGGTAATTCACCCCTCCACTTT
TRBJ2-3,NA,few,TRBV3-1,CASSQLDRRTDTQYF,TGTGCCAGCAGCCAACTAGACAGGCGCACAGATACGCAGTATTTT
TRBJ2-7,TRBD2,NA,TRBV7-2,CASSLVAGGIGYEQYF,TGTGCCAGCAGCTTAGTCGCGGGGGGGATCGGGTACGAGCAGTACTTC
TRBJ1-6,NA,few,TRBV5-1,CASSGTGAYNSPLHF,TGCGCCAGCAGCGGTACTGGAGCATATAATTCACCCCTCCACTTT
TRBJ1-4,TRBD1,few,TRBV12-3/TRBV12-4,CASSKTGGGEKLFF,TGTGCCAGCAGCAAAACAGGGGGTGGAGAAAAACTGTTTTTT
TRBJ2-7,NA,few,TRBV28,CASSPRSSHVHEQYF,TGTGCCAGCAGCCCCCGAAGTAGTCACGTCCACGAGCAGTACTTC
TRBJ2-7,NA,NA,TRBV7-2,CASSRQGGFYEQYF,TGTGCCAGCAGCCGTCAGGGCGGATTTTACGAGCAGTACTTC
TRBJ2-1,TRBD2,few,TRBV12-3/TRBV12-4,CASSLVLRTSVAGEQFF,TGTGCCAGCAGTTTAGTTCTCCGGACTAGCGTCGCTGGTGAGCAGTTCTTC
TRBJ2-7,TRBD2,NA,TRBV20-1,CSARSLAGVSQYF,TGCAGTGCTAGATCGCTAGCGGGAGTTTCGCAGTACTTC